Listed below are T cell receptor beta chains from one sample, sequenced in a study of cytomegalovirus exposure and HLA in healthy donors. The data were produced by immunoSEQ multiplex PCR, yet TCRdb's version contains in-frame clones alone and is incomplete. The data contain 160,000 or so clones, about 71% of them singletons. Sample: PBMCs. The receptors were sampled from a woman aged 25-40 years in good health and CMV-seronegative. The CDR3 runs from the conserved cysteine through the conserved F or W. The D gene is left open where the match is weak. The size entry is marked missing in some rows and otherwise reads once, few, many or a size class.

V gene	J gene	clone size	D gene	CDR3 protein	CDR3 DNA
TRBV18	TRBJ2-2	once	-	CASSPTSEVELFF	TGTGCCAGCTCACCAACATCAGAGGTGGAGCTGTTTTTT
TRBV19	TRBJ2-3	few	-	CASSTVPGDTQYF	TGTGCCAGTAGTACCGTGCCAGGGGATACGCAGTATTTT
TRBV19	TRBJ2-5	-	TRBD2	CASSIGGSGGWETQYF	TGTGCCAGTAGTATAGGGGGAAGCGGGGGTTGGGAGACCCAGTACTTC
TRBV29-1	TRBJ2-7	-	TRBD2	CSVPGTSGDSYEQYF	TGCAGCGTACCCGGGACTAGCGGGGACTCCTACGAGCAGTACTTC
TRBV25-1	TRBJ2-1	-	-	CASSSQGSSYNEQFF	TGTGCCAGCAGTTCACAGGGCAGCTCCTACAATGAGCAGTTCTTC
TRBV29-1	TRBJ2-6	-	-	CSAGPGLAGANVLTF	TGCAGCGCTGGCCCGGGACTGGCTGGGGCCAACGTCCTGACTTTC
TRBV15	TRBJ2-7	-	-	CATSGSGTLSYEQYF	TGTGCCACCAGCGGATCCGGGACTCTCTCCTACGAGCAGTACTTC
TRBV6-5	TRBJ1-2	few	TRBD1	CASRSTGGLGGYTF	TGTGCCAGCAGGTCGACAGGGGGGTTGGGTGGCTACACCTTC
TRBV6-5	TRBJ1-1	-	-	CASRAGDTEAFF	TGTGCCAGCAGGGCAGGGGACACTGAAGCTTTCTTT
TRBV5-1	TRBJ2-3	-	TRBD2	CASSKGLGTDTQYF	TGCGCCAGCAGCAAGGGACTAGGAACAGATACGCAGTATTTT
TRBV10-3	TRBJ1-1	once	-	CAISGGQGDTEAFF	TGTGCCATCAGTGGGGGGCAGGGAGATACTGAAGCTTTCTTT
TRBV7-9	TRBJ1-6	-	-	CSSSLAGTMDSPLHF	TGTTCCAGCAGCTTAGCCGGGACAATGGATTCACCCCTCCACTTT
TRBV10-3	TRBJ1-5	-	-	CAISLDSYNQPQHF	TGTGCCATCAGTCTCGACAGTTACAATCAGCCCCAGCATTTT
TRBV7-3	TRBJ2-1	-	-	CASSLTGDWYNEQFF	TGTGCCAGCAGCTTAACGGGAGACTGGTACAATGAGCAGTTCTTC
TRBV5-1	TRBJ2-2	-	TRBD1	CASSLEGAISGELFF	TGCGCCAGCAGCTTGGAGGGGGCTATCTCCGGGGAGCTGTTTTTT
TRBV6-1	TRBJ1-1	-	-	CASLQQMNTEAFF	TGTGCCAGCCTACAGCAAATGAACACTGAAGCTTTCTTT
TRBV18	TRBJ2-3	-	TRBD1	CASSPGQGIRTDTQYF	TGTGCCAGCTCACCAGGACAGGGGATCCGCACAGATACGCAGTATTTT
TRBV6-1	TRBJ2-7	-	-	CASSEDNPPPYEQYF	TGTGCCAGCAGTGAGGACAACCCTCCACCCTACGAGCAGTACTTC
TRBV25-1	TRBJ1-2	-	-	CASSLEGFSPGYTF	TGTGCCAGCAGTCTTGAGGGTTTCTCTCCTGGCTACACCTTC
TRBV9	TRBJ1-2	-	-	CASSTTGQHYGYTF	TGTGCCAGCAGCACCACCGGACAGCACTATGGCTACACCTTC
TRBV6-1	TRBJ1-2	-	-	CASSPLGGGYTF	TGTGCCAGCAGTCCGTTAGGAGGGGGCTACACCTTC
TRBV7-9	TRBJ2-1	many	TRBD2	CASSLRPSGDYNEQFF	TGTGCCAGCAGCTTAAGGCCTAGCGGGGACTACAATGAGCAGTTCTTC
TRBV28	TRBJ2-1	few	-	CASSLFRNWNNEQFF	TGTGCCAGCAGCTTATTCAGGAACTGGAACAATGAGCAGTTCTTC
TRBV7-3	TRBJ2-7	-	-	CAPRGSLSYEQYF	TGTGCCCCCAGGGGCAGCCTCTCCTACGAGCAGTACTTC
TRBV6-4	TRBJ2-5	-	TRBD2	CARPSFSGRTQYF	TGTGCCAGACCCAGTTTTAGCGGGAGGACCCAGTACTTC
TRBV9	TRBJ2-7	-	TRBD2	CASTLSGTSGTYEQYF	TGTGCCAGCACCTTATCCGGGACTAGCGGGACTTACGAGCAGTACTTC
TRBV28	TRBJ1-5	few	TRBD1	CASSSLTGWKRQPQHF	TGTGCCAGCAGTTCCCTGACAGGGTGGAAGAGACAGCCCCAGCATTTT
TRBV4-1	TRBJ1-1	-	-	CASSRLFMNTEAFF	TGCGCCAGCAGCCGACTGTTTATGAACACTGAAGCTTTCTTT
TRBV28	TRBJ2-5	-	TRBD1	CASSEGAQETQYF	TGTGCCAGCAGTGAGGGGGCCCAAGAGACCCAGTACTTC
TRBV5-1	TRBJ1-4	-	TRBD1	CASSFDRGEEKLFF	TGCGCCAGCAGCTTTGACAGGGGTGAAGAAAAACTGTTTTTT
TRBV30	TRBJ2-7	-	TRBD2	CAPGLAGTPYEQYF	TGTGCCCCCGGACTAGCGGGAACCCCCTACGAGCAGTACTTC
TRBV28	TRBJ2-7	-	TRBD1	CASSLPTGGLYEQYF	TGTGCCAGCAGTTTGCCGACAGGGGGCCTCTACGAGCAGTACTTC
TRBV27	TRBJ2-7	few	-	CASSLQGGHEQYF	TGTGCCAGCAGTTTACAGGGGGGCCACGAGCAGTACTTC
TRBV7-2	TRBJ2-7	-	-	CASSSTRYEQYF	TGTGCCAGCAGCTCCACCAGATACGAGCAGTACTTC
TRBV11-1	TRBJ1-1	-	-	CASSPGRENTEAFF	TGTGCCAGCAGCCCCGGACGGGAGAACACTGAAGCTTTCTTT
TRBV15	TRBJ1-3	-	TRBD1	CATSRGTAIYNSGNTIYF	TGTGCCACCAGCAGGGGGACAGCGATTTATAACTCTGGAAACACCATATATTTT
TRBV5-4	TRBJ2-3	-	-	CASSLSRHTDTDTQYF	TGTGCCAGCAGCTTATCACGACACACCGACACAGATACGCAGTATTTT
TRBV6-5	TRBJ2-3	-	TRBD2	CASGASGSTDTQYF	TGTGCCAGCGGGGCTAGCGGAAGCACAGATACGCAGTATTTT
TRBV28	TRBJ1-5	-	-	CASNHALQVPQHF	TGTGCCAGCAACCACGCTCTTCAGGTGCCCCAGCATTTT
TRBV9	TRBJ1-6	-	-	CASSVEGTTNSPLHF	TGTGCCAGCAGCGTAGAAGGGACAACTAATTCACCCCTCCACTTT
TRBV10-3	TRBJ2-1	-	-	CAISESIAEFYNEQFF	TGTGCCATCAGTGAGTCGATAGCGGAGTTCTACAATGAGCAGTTCTTC
TRBV15	TRBJ2-1	-	TRBD2	CATSRAPGGSYNEQFF	TGTGCCACCAGCAGAGCCCCCGGGGGGTCCTACAATGAGCAGTTCTTC
TRBV7-2	TRBJ1-3	-	TRBD1	CASSLVPTGVGNTIYF	TGTGCCAGCAGCTTAGTACCGACAGGGGTGGGAAACACCATATATTTT
TRBV19	TRBJ2-7	-	-	CASSIAGEDYEQYF	TGTGCCAGTAGTATCGCGGGTGAAGACTACGAGCAGTACTTC
TRBV28	TRBJ2-1	-	TRBD1	CASVTPTGFNEQFF	TGTGCCAGCGTTACCCCGACAGGGTTCAATGAGCAGTTCTTC
TRBV6-5	TRBJ1-2	once	-	CASSYSGLTIDYGYTF	TGTGCCAGCAGTTACTCGGGACTGACGATAGACTATGGCTACACCTTC
TRBV5-1	TRBJ2-1	-	TRBD2	CASSASGGYNEQFF	TGCGCCAGCAGCGCCAGCGGGGGGTACAATGAGCAGTTCTTC
TRBV18	TRBJ1-1	-	TRBD1	CASSRSTGTNTEAFF	TGTGCCAGCTCCCGATCGACAGGGACGAACACTGAAGCTTTCTTT
TRBV2	TRBJ1-2	once	-	CASSGEAGGGYTF	TGTGCCAGCAGTGGGGAGGCCGGAGGAGGCTACACCTTC
TRBV5-1	TRBJ2-2	-	-	CASSSAAGWGELFF	TGCGCCAGCAGCTCAGCGGCCGGATGGGGGGAGCTGTTTTTT
TRBV5-5	TRBJ1-5	-	-	CASSLAGIDQPQHF	TGTGCCAGCAGCTTGGCAGGTATTGATCAGCCCCAGCATTTT
TRBV9	TRBJ2-7	-	-	CASSPPGADLYEQYF	TGTGCCAGCAGCCCCCCAGGGGCGGACCTCTACGAGCAGTACTTC
TRBV28	TRBJ1-5	-	TRBD1	CASRGQGGQPQHF	TGTGCCAGCAGAGGACAGGGCGGTCAGCCCCAGCATTTT
TRBV6-1	TRBJ1-5	-	-	CASSEPLHQPQHF	TGTGCCAGCAGTGAACCCCTCCATCAGCCCCAGCATTTT